The 31 T cell receptor beta chains below were found in one sample sequenced in a study of blood T cell repertoires in COVID-19. Repertoires were generated with immunoSEQ multiplex PCR, while TCRdb's copy carries only in-frame clones and drops some. The table has 250,000 or so clones, about 87% seen once; the top ten hold under 3.5%. The sample comprised peripheral blood. Source of these receptors: a man aged 30-40 years with COVID-19, enrolled during active disease.

V gene TRBV28 combines with J gene TRBJ1-4; 9 bases line up with TRBD1. V was clipped by 6 bases and J by 7 bases; unmatched bases: 6. The germline V gene has CDR1 MDHEN and CDR2 SYDVKM. The CDR3 has 14 amino acids. The CDR3 loop is CASRPQGAGEKLFF. In DNA, the CDR3 is TGTGCCAGCAGGCCACAGGGGGCAGGTGAAAAACTGTTTTTT.

The V and J genes are TRBV6-2 or TRBV6-3 and TRBJ1-2; a weak D match, TRBD1 (5 bases). The V end was cut by 2 bases, the J end by 4 bases, with 14 bases between. CDR1 MNHEY and CDR2 SVGEGT come from the germline V gene. There are 15 residues in the CDR3. The CDR3 protein is CASSYPRRGGYGYTF. In DNA, the CDR3 is TGTGCCAGCAGTTACCCGCGACGGGGGGGCTATGGCTACACCTTC.

V usage is TRBV6-5 and J usage is TRBJ2-7; 8 bases agree with TRBD2. This CDR3 comprises 14 residues. The V segment lost 6 bases and the J segment 1 base; nucleotides outside the gene matches: 5. CDR1 and CDR2 (germline): MNHEY, SVGAGI. The CDR3 DNA sequence: TGTGCCAGCAGCGGGGGGGGAGAGTCCTACGAGCAGTACTTC. Protein sequence: CASSGGGESYEQYF.

The chain is built from TRBV10-3 and TRBJ2-5; 14 bases line up with TRBD2. The CDR3 is 18 amino acids. With V trimmed by 4 bases and J by 0 bases, 7 bases remained unmatched. Looked up from germline, CDR1 is ENHRY and CDR2 is SYGVKD. CDR3: CAISVRTSGGPYQETQYF. The CDR3 DNA reads as TGTGCCATCAGTGTCAGGACTAGCGGGGGGCCGTACCAAGAGACCCAGTACTTC.

The chain employs TRBV9 and TRBJ2-3, with D possibly TRBD2 on 5 matching bases. V lost 4 bases and J 6 bases, leaving 9 bases between the germline ends. The CDR3 runs 12 residues. The germline gives CDR1 SGDLS, CDR2 YYNGEE. The chain's CDR3 is CASSPRGDTQYF. CDR3 DNA: TGTGCCAGCAGCCCCAGAGGGGATACGCAGTATTTT.

The chain has TRBV30 and TRBJ1-1; no firm D call. CDR3 length equals 11 residues. Germline V gene data show CDR1 as GTSNPN and CDR2 as SVGIG (reference sequence). The V and J ends lost 0 bases and 8 bases respectively, with 7 bases between them. The CDR3 region is CAWSVLTEAFF. The DNA for the CDR3 is TGTGCCTGGAGTGTACTCACCGAAGCTTTCTTT.

This clone came up once. The chain carries TRBV5-1 and TRBJ2-3; TRBD2 matches 11 bases. Looked up from germline, CDR1 is SGHRS and CDR2 is YFSETQ. The CDR3 has 15 residues. J was trimmed by 6 bases and V by 4 bases; bases with no gene match: 7. The DNA of the CDR3 is TGCGCCAGCAGCGCAACCGGGACTAGCGGTGATACGCAGTATTTT. This encodes CASSATGTSGDTQYF.

The V call is TRBV19, the J call TRBJ1-1; D not resolved. Germline CDR1 is LNHDA and CDR2 is SQIVND (reference sequence). V lost 8 bases to trimming and J lost 4 bases, with 11 bases between them. There are 12 residues in the CDR3. The DNA of the CDR3 is TGTGCCAGTGGGAGTTCTGTCACTGAAGCTTTCTTT. This sequence encodes CASGSSVTEAFF.

The rearrangement uses TRBV5-4 and TRBJ2-2; D is undetermined. The germline V gene encodes CDR1 SGHNT and CDR2 YYREEE (reference sequence). Trimming took 0 bases from V and 11 from J, leaving 8 bases between them. This CDR3 is built from 12 residues. The DNA for the CDR3 is TGTGCCAGCAGCTTGGATGTGAGAGAGCTGTTTTTT. This gives the protein CASSLDVRELFF.

J is TRBJ1-5 and V is TRBV28; the match to TRBD1 covers 7 bases. CDR1 and CDR2 from the germline V gene are MDHEN and SYDVKM. CDR3 length: 14 residues. The CDR3: CATTGIESNQPQHF. The CDR3 DNA is TGTGCTACGACAGGGATTGAGAGCAATCAGCCCCAGCATTTT.

V gene TRBV7-2 combines with J gene TRBJ1-2; 10 bases match TRBD1. With V trimmed by 1 base and J by 4 bases, 6 bases remained unmatched. CDR1 and CDR2 from the germline V gene are SGHTA and FQGNSA. This CDR3 comprises 16 residues. CDR3 region: CASSLDGTGDLYGYTF. CDR3 nucleotides: TGTGCCAGCAGCTTAGACGGGACAGGGGACCTCTATGGCTACACCTTC. Combining the CDR3 with reference TRBV7-2 and TRBJ1-2 gives the whole variable domain GAGVSQSPSNKVTEKGKDVELRCDPISGHTALYWYRQSLGQGLEFLIYFQGNSAPDKSGLPSDRFSAERTGGSVSTLTIQRTQQEDSAVYLCASSLDGTGDLYGYTFGSGTRLTVV.

The gene calls are TRBV7-9 and TRBJ1-4, with D tentatively TRBD1 (5 bases). Germline V gives CDR1 SEHNR, CDR2 FQNEAQ (reference sequence). Trimming removed 5 bases from V and 0 bases from J, with 16 bases in between. The CDR3 extends over 17 amino acids. The CDR3 DNA reads as TGTGCCAGCAGCCGCGGGGTAGGGGCCACAACTAATGAAAAACTGTTTTTT. It yields the protein CASSRGVGATTNEKLFF. Full variable domain (outside the CDR3, taken from reference TRBV7-9 and TRBJ1-4): DTGVSQNPRHKITKRGQNVTFRCDPISEHNRLYWYRQTLGQGPEFLTYFQNEAQLEKSRLLSDRFSAERPKGSFSTLEIQRTEQGDSAMYLCASSRGVGATTNEKLFFGSGTQLSVL.

The rearrangement links TRBV19 to TRBJ2-1; tentative D call: TRBD1 (6 bases). This CDR3 is built from 15 residues. Germline V CDR1 and CDR2: LNHDA, SQIVND (reference sequence). V was cut by 3 bases and J by 6 bases, with 15 bases left in between. The CDR3 region is CASSIYRASFNEQFF. The CDR3 DNA follows: TGTGCCAGTAGTATTTACAGGGCAAGCTTCAATGAGCAGTTCTTC.

This clone has a single count. The chain employs TRBV18 and TRBJ1-2; the D gene is possibly TRBD1 (5 bases). V was trimmed by 3 bases and J by 4 bases, leaving 15 bases between them. Germline CDR1 KGHSH, CDR2 LQKENI. CDR3 length equals 15 residues. CDR3 nucleotide sequence: TGTGCCAGCTCACCTAGGACAAGGGATACCTATGGCTACACCTTC. Its translation is CASSPRTRDTYGYTF.

This clone was observed a single time. This chain connects TRBV6-6 to TRBJ1-2; D is perhaps TRBD1 (5 bases). V was pared by 6 bases and J by 8 bases, with 16 bases between. CDR1 is MNHNY and CDR2 is SVGAGI in the germline V gene (reference sequence). The CDR3 totals 13 residues. CDR3 coding DNA: TGTGCCAGCAGACCGACTGGGGGGGACGGCTACACCTTC. This encodes CASRPTGGDGYTF.

This clone was observed a few times. Different DNA sequences within this sample yield the same CDR3. The chain has TRBV18 and TRBJ1-5, with D hard to call. Germline V gives CDR1 KGHSH, CDR2 LQKENI. The length of the CDR3 is 13 residues. Trimming cost V 2 bases and J 4 bases, with 6 bases left between them. The CDR3 nucleotides are TGTGCCAGCTCACCAGGGGAGAATCAGCCCCAGCATTTT. Its protein is CASSPGENQPQHF.

The rearrangement joins TRBV11-3 to TRBJ1-1; 7 bases align to TRBD1. The V segment lost 5 bases and the J segment 1 base; nucleotides outside the gene matches: 7. In germline, CDR1 is SGHNT, CDR2 YENEEA. This CDR3 has 15 residues. This CDR3 reads CASSPQGVENTEAFF. The CDR3 region has the DNA TGTGCCAGCAGCCCCCAGGGGGTTGAGAACACTGAAGCTTTCTTT.

The chain combines TRBV7-3 with TRBJ2-3; D not certain. The germline V gene has CDR1 SGHTA and CDR2 FQGTGA. The CDR3 is made up of 14 amino acids. Trimming removed 4 bases at V and 4 bases at J, with 12 bases between. This CDR3 reads CASSSGPGPDTQYF. In DNA, the CDR3 is TGTGCCAGCAGCTCCGGCCCGGGTCCAGATACGCAGTATTTT.

This clone has only one observation. The chain employs TRBV29-1 and TRBJ1-2; unclear D gene. The CDR3 extends over 14 amino acids. Trimming stripped 1 base from V and 4 bases from J, with 13 bases between. Germline assignment: CDR1 SQVTM and CDR2 ANQGSEA. This CDR3 is CSVEVPGVPYGYTF. The CDR3 DNA is TGCAGCGTTGAAGTCCCCGGGGTTCCCTATGGCTACACCTTC.

The genes are TRBV19 and TRBJ2-1; D is possibly TRBD1 (6 bases). The V end lost 4 bases, the J end lost 0 bases, and 13 bases lay between the germline ends. The CDR3 is made up of 16 amino acids. Germline-derived CDR1 and CDR2 are LNHDA and SQIVND (reference sequence). The CDR3 bases are TGTGCCAGTAGTAGGGGGCGATTTAGCTCCTACAATGAGCAGTTCTTC. It specifies CASSRGRFSSYNEQFF. The entire variable domain, with the rest obtained from reference TRBV19 and TRBJ2-1, is as follows: DGGITQSPKYLFRKEGQNVTLSCEQNLNHDAMYWYRQDPGQGLRLIYYSQIVNDFQKGDIAEGYSVSREKKESFPLTVTSAQKNPTAFYLCASSRGRFSSYNEQFFGPGTRLTVL.

The chain is built from TRBV2 and TRBJ2-7, with unresolved D. The CDR3 covers 15 residues. The V end was cut by 8 bases, the J end by 0 bases, with 17 bases between. Germline CDR1 and CDR2: SNHLY and FYNNEI. CDR3 region: CASQRQQRASYEQYF. The DNA for the CDR3 is TGTGCCAGCCAACGTCAACAGAGAGCCTCCTACGAGCAGTACTTC.

The rearrangement joins TRBV27 to TRBJ2-7, with 11 bases lining up with TRBD2. The CDR3 is 14 amino acids. Germline V CDR1 and CDR2: MNHEY, SMNVEV (reference sequence). V lost 4 bases to trimming and J lost 4 bases; unmatched junction nucleotides: 3. CDR3: CASSSGTSGYEQYF. The CDR3 region has the DNA TGTGCCAGCAGTTCCGGGACTAGCGGTTACGAGCAGTACTTC.

The rearrangement joins TRBV7-9 to TRBJ2-7, with D possibly matching TRBD1 (6 bases). The CDR3 length is 14 residues. V gave up 4 bases and J gave up 3 bases, with 13 bases separating them. Germline CDR1 reads SEHNR; CDR2 reads FQNEAQ (reference sequence). CDR3 loop: CASSSLTGHYEQYF. The DNA for the CDR3 is TGTGCCAGCAGCTCCCTTACAGGGCACTACGAGCAGTACTTC.

The chain joins TRBV9 to TRBJ1-6; D is possibly TRBD1 (5 bases). There are 15 residues in the CDR3. V lost 3 bases and J lost 4, with 11 bases in between. The germline V gene encodes CDR1 SGDLS and CDR2 YYNGEE. The CDR3 sequence: CASSEGKEYNSPLHF. CDR3 nucleotides: TGTGCCAGCAGCGAGGGGAAGGAATATAATTCACCCCTCCACTTT.

This chain connects TRBV4-2 to TRBJ2-1; 7 bases are a match to TRBD1. This CDR3 comprises 17 residues. V gave up 1 base and J gave up 6 bases; unmatched junction bases: 12. CDR1 LGHNA and CDR2 YNFKEQ come from the germline V gene. The CDR3 DNA reads as TGTGCCAGCAGCCAAGTAAAAAGTGGGGACAGTCTCAATGAGCAGTTCTTC. Residues: CASSQVKSGDSLNEQFF.

This chain connects TRBV2 to TRBJ2-1, with 10 bases fitting TRBD2. Trimming removed 7 bases from V and 7 bases from J; junction bases left unmatched: 13. This CDR3 is 16 amino acids long. The germline gives CDR1 SNHLY, CDR2 FYNNEI. The CDR3 region has the DNA TGTGCCAGCACCCCGTCAGCTAGCGGGAGCCGAAATGAGCAGTTCTTC. It codes for CASTPSASGSRNEQFF.

This chain joins TRBV3-1 (or the pseudogene TRBV3-2) and TRBJ1-3; D may be TRBD1 (5 bases). CDR1 is LGHDT and CDR2 is YNNKEL in the germline V gene (reference sequence). CDR3 length: 17 amino acids. Deletions cut 1 base from V and 1 base from J, with 14 bases between. The CDR3 region has the DNA TGTGCCAGCAGCCAAGCAGGGCAGCCCCTTTCTGGAAACACCATATATTTT. The encoded protein is CASSQAGQPLSGNTIYF.

As concerns this clone: An end of the junction does not agree with germline; a read error may underlie this. J is TRBJ2-1 and V is TRBV28, with TRBD2 matching over 8 bases. Germline V gene sequence: CDR1 MDHEN, CDR2 SYDVKM. The CDR3 contains 14 residues. The CDR3 DNA sequence: TGTGCCAGCAGTTTATGGCAAGCGGGAGCCCCAATGGTCTTC. It encodes CASSLWQAGAPMVF.

This chain joins TRBV5-6 and TRBJ2-1; tentatively, D is TRBD1 (6 bases). This CDR3 spans 15 amino acids. Germline loops: CDR1 SGHDT, CDR2 YYEEEE. The ends were cut back, 4 bases at V and 5 bases at J, with 16 bases in the middle. CDR3 DNA: TGTGCCAGCAGCCGGGCGGCAGGGGATAACAATGAGCAGTTCTTC. Its protein product is CASSRAAGDNNEQFF.

The rearrangement links TRBV6-5 to TRBJ1-1; D is perhaps TRBD1 (5 bases). The CDR3 sequence is 14 residues long. The germline CDR1 and CDR2 sequences are MNHEY and SVGAGI. Trimming pared 2 bases from V and 2 bases from J, leaving 9 bases between. The CDR3 reads CASSYRGTNTEAFF. For the CDR3, the DNA is TGTGCCAGCAGTTACAGGGGCACAAACACTGAAGCTTTCTTT.

This clone has more than one count but fewer than ten. The V gene is TRBV7-3, the J gene TRBJ2-1, with 14 nucleotides matching TRBD2. This CDR3 contains 18 residues. The junction had 7 bases not matched to a gene; V was cut back by 5 bases and J by 1 base. Germline CDR1 SGHTA, CDR2 FQGTGA. CDR3 coding DNA: TGTGCCAGCAGCCCTGGGACTAGCGGGAGACTTTCCTACAATGAGCAGTTCTTC. Its protein product is CASSPGTSGRLSYNEQFF.